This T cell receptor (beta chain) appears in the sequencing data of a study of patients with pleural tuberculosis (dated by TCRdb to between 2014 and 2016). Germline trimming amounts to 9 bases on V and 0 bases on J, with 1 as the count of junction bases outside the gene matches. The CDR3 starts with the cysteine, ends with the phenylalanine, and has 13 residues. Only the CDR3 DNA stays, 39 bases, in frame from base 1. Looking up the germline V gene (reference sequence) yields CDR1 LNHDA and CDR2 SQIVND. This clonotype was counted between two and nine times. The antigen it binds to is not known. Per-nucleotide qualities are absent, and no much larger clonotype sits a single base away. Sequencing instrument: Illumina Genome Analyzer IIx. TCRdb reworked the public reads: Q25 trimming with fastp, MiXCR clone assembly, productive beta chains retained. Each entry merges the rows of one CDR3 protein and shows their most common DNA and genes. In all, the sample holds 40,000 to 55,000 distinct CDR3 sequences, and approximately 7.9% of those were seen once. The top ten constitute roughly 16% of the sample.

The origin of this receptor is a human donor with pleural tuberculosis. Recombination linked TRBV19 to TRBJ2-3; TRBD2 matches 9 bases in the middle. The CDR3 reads CASTSGSTDTQYF. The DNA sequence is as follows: TGTGCCAGCACTAGCGGGAGCACAGATACGCAGTATTTT.